This T cell receptor (beta chain) comes out of a study of Tregs in tolerant kidney transplant recipients. Study-wide results and limits: Biological reproducibility was not directly addressed, but technical replication error appeared minimal. The small number of patients limits these findings pending further validation.

Produced via immunoSEQ multiplex PCR; TCRdb's table is partial and in-frame only. The sample yields roughly 250,000 clones, about 80% seen once. This CDR3 is 12 amino acids long. Trimming stripped 5 bases from V and 6 bases from J, with 11 bases between. CDR1 is LGHNT and CDR2 is FRNRAP in the germline V gene. Worth noting for this clone: Its antigen remains unknown.

The source is a human donor in good health. Sequencing was done on a sample of CD4+ T cells from blood. The gene calls are TRBV12-5 and TRBJ2-7; D is unclear. CDR3 coding DNA: TGTGCTAGTGGTGGACGGCTGGGCGAGCAGTACTTC. It encodes CASGGRLGEQYF.